This entry describes one T cell receptor (beta chain). The antigen is undetermined. Germline V gives CDR1 ENHRY, CDR2 SYGVKD. V was shortened by 10 bases and J by 4 bases, with 26 bases between the two germline ends. The CDR3 is 16 residues long. The data belong to a study of shared clonotypes between healthy human individuals. Measured with immunoSEQ multiplex PCR; TCRdb has only the in-frame clones, and not every one. The repertoire holds about 2.4 million clones, with 93% as singletons. Study-level results: The genetic and exposure-history diversity represented was limited by few donors. Some clonotypes were shared by all four sorted-subset donors, while others were not shared. The non-shared ones had lower generation probabilities than the shared ones.

The chain has TRBV10-3 and TRBJ2-7; D gene uncertain. This clonotype originated in a man aged 18-30 years in good health. Some clones in this sample may be carry-over from other donors' samples. Sequencing was performed on naive CD4+ T cells from PBMCs. The subset denotes: CD45RA+ positively selected. The CDR3 loop reads CATREPTSVERYEQYF. The CDR3 nucleotides are TGTGCCACCCGAGAACCTACCTCGGTGGAACGTTACGAGCAGTACTTC.